Listed here are 26 T cell receptor beta chains from one sample, sequenced in a study of blood T cell repertoires in COVID-19. Sequenced by immunoSEQ multiplex PCR; TCRdb stores in-frame clones only, minus some. Counted here are tens of thousands of clones, 88% occurring once; the ten biggest clones make up roughly 1.3%. Sequencing was done on a sample of peripheral blood. These receptors all come from a woman aged 35 to 49 with acute or convalescent COVID-19.

The chain is built from TRBV5-4 and TRBJ1-6; D remains ambiguous. Trimming pared 2 bases from V and 6 bases from J, leaving 9 bases between. Germline CDR1 and CDR2: SGHNT and YYREEE (reference sequence). The CDR3 loop spans 14 amino acids. CDR3 in DNA: TGTGCCAGCAGCTTCGACATGTTTAATTCACCCCTCCACTTT. Its protein is CASSFDMFNSPLHF.

The genes are TRBV2 and TRBJ2-1, with TRBD2 matching over 9 bases. This CDR3 spans 15 amino acids. Germline V gene data show CDR1 as SNHLY and CDR2 as FYNNEI. The V and J ends lost 8 bases and 5 bases, in that order; junction bases with no gene match: 10. The CDR3 nucleotides are TGTGCCAGCGCCGTCGATAGCGGGGGCAACAATGAGCAGTTCTTC. It yields the protein CASAVDSGGNNEQFF. Variable domain in full (rest from reference TRBV2 and TRBJ2-1): EPEVTQTPSHQVTQMGQEVILRCVPISNHLYFYWYRQILGQKVEFLVSFYNNEISEKSEIFDDQFSVERPDGSNFTLKIRSTKLEDSAMYFCASAVDSGGNNEQFFGPGTRLTVL.

The DNA for the CDR3 is TGTGCCAGCAGTGAGGACGGGGGGTACACCGGGGAGCTGTTTTTT. Its protein product is CASSEDGGYTGELFF. The chain recombines TRBV6-4 with TRBJ2-2, with 7 bases matching TRBD2. The trim removed 3 bases at V and 3 bases at J, leaving 4 bases unmatched. The CDR3 totals 15 residues. Germline V gives CDR1 MRHNA, CDR2 SNTAGT.

J is TRBJ2-1 and V is TRBV6-5; 7 bases line up with TRBD2. Germline-derived CDR1 and CDR2 are MNHEY and SVGAGI. The CDR3 extends over 14 amino acids. The ends lost 8 bases at V and 3 bases at J; junction bases unmatched: 7. The CDR3: CASCGAGDYNEQFF. Here the CDR3 DNA reads TGTGCCAGCTGCGGGGCGGGAGACTACAATGAGCAGTTCTTC.

The V gene is TRBV18, the J gene TRBJ2-1; D is perhaps TRBD2 (6 bases). Germline CDR1 reads KGHSH; CDR2 reads LQKENI. This CDR3 is 17 amino acids long. Trimming removed 3 bases from V and 3 bases from J, with 18 bases in between. The CDR3 spells CASSPQEGRLLYNEQFF. CDR3 coding DNA: TGTGCCAGCTCACCCCAGGAGGGGCGGCTTCTCTACAATGAGCAGTTCTTC.

This clone came up once. V gene TRBV5-1 combines with J gene TRBJ2-3, with D tentatively TRBD2 (5 bases). The V end was cut by 4 bases, the J end by 1 base, with 10 bases between. The CDR3 spans 14 residues. Looked up from germline, CDR1 is SGHRS and CDR2 is YFSETQ. CDR3: CASSHERGTDTQYF. DNA for the CDR3: TGCGCCAGCAGCCATGAGAGGGGCACAGATACGCAGTATTTT.

This chain links TRBV27 with TRBJ1-2, with 9 nucleotides matching TRBD1. Looked up from germline, CDR1 is MNHEY and CDR2 is SMNVEV (reference sequence). The CDR3 runs 14 residues. Trimming took 2 bases from V and 7 from J; bases not matched to a gene: 5. Here the CDR3 DNA reads TGTGCCAGCAGTTTACTGGACAGGGGCTCTGGCTACACCTTC. It translates to CASSLLDRGSGYTF.

CDR3 DNA: TGCAGCACTGGACAACCCGAAAAACTGTTTTTT. It yields the protein CSTGQPEKLFF. The V call is TRBV29-1, the J call TRBJ1-4, with a tentative D call TRBD1 (5 bases). Trimming stripped 8 bases from V and 8 bases from J, with 12 bases between. CDR1 and CDR2 (germline): SQVTM, ANQGSEA. This CDR3 is 11 amino acids long.

This chain uses TRBV6-5 with TRBJ2-5; tentatively, D is TRBD2 (6 bases). This CDR3 has 14 residues. V lost 7 bases and J lost 5, with 17 bases in between. Germline values: CDR1 MNHEY, CDR2 SVGAGI. The CDR3 sequence: CASTASWGGETQYF. The CDR3 DNA sequence: TGTGCCAGCACAGCCTCCTGGGGAGGCGAGACCCAGTACTTC.

This clone came up once. The chain carries TRBV7-3 and TRBJ1-1; 7 bases align to TRBD1. The CDR3 is 13 residues long. The V and J ends lost 3 bases and 5 bases, in that order; junction bases with no gene match: 3. The V gene's germline CDR1 is SGHTA and CDR2 FQGTGA. CDR3 coding DNA: TGTGCCAGCAGCTTGACAGGGACGACTGAAGCTTTCTTT. It specifies CASSLTGTTEAFF.

V and J are TRBV7-2 and TRBJ1-1, with no clear D. CDR3 length equals 14 residues. The V end lost 1 base, the J end lost 4 bases, and 10 bases lay between the germline ends. CDR1 is SGHTA and CDR2 is FQGNSA in the germline V gene. The chain's CDR3 is CASSLDRVSTEAFF. CDR3 nucleotide sequence: TGTGCCAGCAGCTTAGATCGAGTAAGCACTGAAGCTTTCTTT. Full variable domain (missing parts from reference TRBV7-2 and TRBJ1-1): GAGVSQSPSNKVTEKGKDVELRCDPISGHTALYWYRQSLGQGLEFLIYFQGNSAPDKSGLPSDRFSAERTGGSVSTLTIQRTQQEDSAVYLCASSLDRVSTEAFFGQGTRLTVV.

CDR3 coding DNA: TGTGCCAGCAGTGACCGATCAGGGGTGTGGGAAAAACTGTTTTTT. It encodes CASSDRSGVWEKLFF. This chain joins TRBV2 and TRBJ1-4; a possible D gene is TRBD1 (6 bases). Trimming stripped 3 bases from V and 8 bases from J, with 16 bases between. The germline V gene encodes CDR1 SNHLY and CDR2 FYNNEI. The CDR3 consists of 15 residues. Variable domain in full (rest from reference TRBV2 and TRBJ1-4): EPEVTQTPSHQVTQMGQEVILRCVPISNHLYFYWYRQILGQKVEFLVSFYNNEISEKSEIFDDQFSVERPDGSNFTLKIRSTKLEDSAMYFCASSDRSGVWEKLFFGSGTQLSVL.

This chain uses TRBV12-1 with TRBJ2-3; the table calls TRBD2, which could not be checked here. TRBV12-1 is recorded as a pseudogene. CDR3 length equals 18 residues. Here the CDR3 reads CASILVGGALGGTDTQYF. For the CDR3, the DNA is TGTGCCAGCATCCTTGTCGGCGGGGCGTTAGGTGGCACAGATACGCAGTATTTT.

The gene calls are TRBV7-9 and TRBJ1-6; possible D gene TRBD1, 6 bases. Germline values: CDR1 SEHNR, CDR2 FQNEAQ (reference sequence). This CDR3 region has 15 residues. V lost 5 bases to trimming and J lost 5 bases, with 13 bases between them. CDR3 nucleotides: TGTGCCAGCAGCCCCCGGGACATAAATAATTCACCCCTCCACTTT. Translation gives CASSPRDINNSPLHF.

The V gene is TRBV20-1, the J gene TRBJ2-5; possible D gene TRBD2, 6 bases. V was cut by 3 bases and J by 7 bases, with 9 bases left in between. The germline gives CDR1 DFQATT, CDR2 SNEGSKA (reference sequence). The CDR3 totals 11 residues. The CDR3 DNA reads as TGCAGTGCTAGTAGGGAGGTGACCCAGTACTTC. Residues: CSASREVTQYF.

The chain has TRBV19 and TRBJ2-2; 7 bases are shared with TRBD2. Trimming took 5 bases from V and 0 from J; bases not matched to a gene: 3. The CDR3 loop spans 15 amino acids. CDR1 and CDR2 from the germline V gene are LNHDA and SQIVND (reference sequence). CDR3 loop: CASSVLAANTGELFF. The DNA of the CDR3 is TGTGCCAGTAGTGTCCTAGCGGCGAACACCGGGGAGCTGTTTTTT.

This clone was recorded once. The chain uses TRBV27 and TRBJ2-1, with 14 bases aligning to TRBD2. V trimming: 6 bases; J trimming: 9 bases; junction bases outside the gene matches: 4. The CDR3 spans 14 residues. Germline CDR1 and CDR2: MNHEY and SMNVEV (reference sequence). The CDR3 DNA reads TGTGCCAGCAGATCGACTAGCGGGAGGGGTGAGCAGTTCTTC. It codes for CASRSTSGRGEQFF.

The gene calls are TRBV28 and TRBJ1-1; TRBD1 might be the D (6 bases). From germline, CDR1 is MDHEN and CDR2 SYDVKM. V dropped 5 bases and J dropped 0 bases, with 13 bases sitting between them. CDR3 length: 15 amino acids. The CDR3 region is CASSAPGDMNTEAFF. For the CDR3, the DNA is TGTGCCAGCAGTGCCCCAGGGGATATGAACACTGAAGCTTTCTTT. Based on the CDR3 plus reference TRBV28 and TRBJ1-1, the full variable domain is DVKVTQSSRYLVKRTGEKVFLECVQDMDHENMFWYRQDPGLGLRLIYFSYDVKMKEKGDIPEGYSVSREKKERFSLILESASTNQTSMYLCASSAPGDMNTEAFFGQGTRLTVV.

The chain employs TRBV7-9 and TRBJ1-1; 7 bases are a match to TRBD1. The germline gives CDR1 SEHNR, CDR2 FQNEAQ (reference sequence). Trimming cost V 5 bases and J 4 bases; bases outside gene matches: 7. CDR3 length equals 14 residues. The CDR3: CASSPRQGTTEAFF. The CDR3 DNA is TGTGCCAGCAGCCCCCGACAGGGAACCACTGAAGCTTTCTTT.

The chain uses TRBV19 and TRBJ1-2, with D perhaps TRBD1 (5 bases). The V end was cut by 2 bases, the J end by 6 bases, with 13 bases between. CDR3 length equals 14 residues. CDR1 and CDR2 from the germline V gene are LNHDA and SQIVND (reference sequence). For the CDR3, the DNA is TGTGCCAGTAGTATATCCCCAGGGATGGATGGCTACACCTTC. This gives the protein CASSISPGMDGYTF.

The chain links TRBV27 to TRBJ1-5; 7 positions match TRBD1. The J segment lost 4 bases and the V segment lost 5 bases, leaving 8 bases of the junction unmatched. This CDR3 has 15 amino acids. Germline V gives CDR1 MNHEY, CDR2 SMNVEV (reference sequence). Written as DNA, the CDR3 is TGTGCCAGCAGTCCTAGGGACAGCGGAAATCAGCCCCAGCATTTT. Encoded protein: CASSPRDSGNQPQHF.

The chain couples TRBV3-1 (or the pseudogene TRBV3-2) to TRBJ2-3; no reliable D call. The CDR3 runs 12 residues. Trimming took 4 bases from V and 4 from J, leaving 6 bases between them. The V gene's germline CDR1 is LGHDT and CDR2 YNNKEL (reference sequence). The CDR3 reads CASSPSSDTQYF. The CDR3 region has the DNA TGTGCCAGCAGCCCCTCTTCAGATACGCAGTATTTT.

This clone occurred a few times. The genes are TRBV11-2 and TRBJ1-1; D is uncertain. The CDR3 is 12 residues long. The germline V and J ends were trimmed by 2 bases and 8 bases, with 9 bases remaining between them. Germline CDR1 is SGHAT and CDR2 is FQNNGV. The CDR3 coding sequence is TGTGCCAGCAGCTTACGCGTCGCCGAAGCTTTCTTT. Its translation: CASSLRVAEAFF.

The chain uses TRBV28 and TRBJ1-5; D is unclear. The length of the CDR3 is 12 residues. In germline, CDR1 is MDHEN, CDR2 SYDVKM. V shed 8 bases and J shed 5 bases, with 10 bases lying between them. The CDR3 nucleotides read TGTGCCAGCGGCAAACGTTATCAGCCCCAGCATTTT. Protein product: CASGKRYQPQHF.

The chain employs TRBV11-2 and TRBJ1-3; 7 positions agree with TRBD1. CDR3 length: 14 amino acids. From germline, CDR1 is SGHAT and CDR2 FQNNGV. V gave up 1 base and J gave up 4 bases; unmatched junction bases: 1. The CDR3 sequence is CASSLGQGGNTIYF. CDR3 DNA: TGTGCCAGCAGCTTAGGACAGGGCGGAAACACCATATATTTT. Complete variable domain (other parts from reference TRBV11-2 and TRBJ1-3): EAGVAQSPRYKIIEKRQSVAFWCNPISGHATLYWYQQILGQGPKLLIQFQNNGVVDDSQLPKDRFSAERLKGVDSTLKIQPAKLEDSAVYLCASSLGQGGNTIYFGEGSWLTVV.

The table lists this clone with a few counts. V and J are TRBV18 and TRBJ1-3; D gene uncertain. V shed 2 bases and J shed 4 bases, with 15 bases lying between them. CDR3 length: 16 residues. The germline V gene encodes CDR1 KGHSH and CDR2 LQKENI. The CDR3 region is CASSPGTDFDGNTIYF. CDR3 nucleotide sequence: TGTGCCAGCTCACCAGGTACAGATTTTGACGGAAACACCATATATTTT.